A selection of T cell receptor beta chains follows, all from one sample in a study of siplizumab effects on memory and regulatory T cells. TCRdb's table, derived via immunoSEQ multiplex PCR, lists solely in-frame clones and lacks some. The sample has 70,000 to 90,000 clones, roughly 93% seen once. Sample: CD8+ T cells sorted from blood. The receptors were gathered from a human donor in good health. Each CDR3 is given with its conserved first and last residue. D genes are given only for firm matches. Expanded clones get a size class; other rows say once, few or many, or leave the size out.

V	size	D	J	CDR3	DNA
TRBV27	.	TRBD1	TRBJ2-2	CASSFYPQQGEELFF	TGTGCCAGCAGTTTCTACCCCCAACAGGGGGAGGAGCTGTTTTTT
TRBV2	.	.	TRBJ2-5	CASSEPRQGGKSETQYF	TGTGCCAGCAGTGAGCCCCGACAGGGAGGAAAGTCGGAGACCCAGTACTTC
TRBV2	.	TRBD2	TRBJ2-1	CASRPGLATPYNEQFF	TGTGCCAGCAGGCCGGGACTAGCGACTCCCTACAATGAGCAGTTCTTC
TRBV27	.	.	TRBJ2-5	CASSLGFQETQYF	TGTGCCAGCAGTTTAGGGTTCCAAGAGACCCAGTACTTC
TRBV5-5	.	.	TRBJ1-2	CASTMTGNGYTF	TGTGCCAGCACCATGACAGGCAATGGCTACACCTTC
TRBV27	.	TRBD2	TRBJ2-7	CASSFTSGYEQYF	TGTGCCAGCAGTTTTACTAGCGGCTACGAGCAGTACTTC
TRBV7-9	.	.	TRBJ1-2	CASGSGEGNYGYTF	TGTGCCAGCGGCAGCGGGGAGGGCAACTATGGCTACACCTTC
TRBV4-1	.	.	TRBJ1-1	CASSQYTEAFF	TGCGCCAGCAGCCAGTACACTGAAGCTTTCTTT
TRBV27	.	TRBD1	TRBJ2-1	CASSRTGSYNEQFF	TGTGCCAGCAGTCGGACAGGGTCTTACAATGAGCAGTTCTTC
TRBV6-4	.	.	TRBJ2-7	CASSDYQGYEQYF	TGTGCCAGCAGTGACTATCAGGGATACGAGCAGTACTTC
TRBV30	.	.	TRBJ2-5	CAWTRGGGGETQYF	TGTGCCTGGACTCGCGGGGGAGGGGGGGAGACCCAGTACTTC
TRBV5-1	.	TRBD1	TRBJ2-7	CASNLMGTGTNEQYF	TGCGCCAGTAACCTAATGGGGACAGGGACTAACGAGCAGTACTTC
TRBV7-3	.	.	TRBJ2-3	CASSTTGSDADTQYF	TGTGCCAGCAGCACCACAGGGAGCGACGCAGATACGCAGTATTTT
TRBV5-5	.	.	TRBJ1-5	CASSLGGTSNQPQHF	TGTGCCAGCAGCTTGGGTGGAACTAGCAATCAGCCCCAGCATTTT
TRBV9	.	.	TRBJ1-1	CASSGMDRDTEAFF	TGTGCCAGCAGCGGAATGGACCGGGACACTGAAGCTTTCTTT
TRBV11-2	.	TRBD2	TRBJ2-2	CASSFATSTTGELFF	TGTGCCAGCAGCTTCGCGACTAGCACCACCGGGGAGCTGTTTTTT
TRBV11-2	.	.	TRBJ2-2	CASSPEGAGELFF	TGTGCCAGCAGCCCTGAGGGCGCCGGGGAGCTGTTTTTT
TRBV4-3	once	TRBD2	TRBJ2-5	CASSQLAGGIETQYF	TGCGCCAGCAGCCAACTAGCGGGGGGGATCGAGACCCAGTACTTC
TRBV27	.	TRBD2	TRBJ2-7	CASSLRLAGGEQYF	TGTGCCAGCAGTTTACGTCTAGCGGGGGGCGAGCAGTACTTC
TRBV2	.	.	TRBJ2-4	CASGHLLSKNIQYF	TGTGCCAGCGGCCACCTACTAAGCAAAAACATTCAGTACTTC
TRBV18	.	TRBD2	TRBJ2-7	CASSPPAGGYEQYF	TGTGCCAGCTCACCACCGGCGGGGGGCTACGAGCAGTACTTC
TRBV5-1	.	.	TRBJ1-2	CASSLELGNYGYTF	TGCGCCAGCAGCTTGGAGCTAGGGAACTATGGCTACACCTTC
TRBV6-5	.	TRBD1	TRBJ1-2	CASSWTGIDGYTF	TGTGCCAGCAGCTGGACAGGGATCGATGGCTACACCTTC
TRBV4-1	.	TRBD1	TRBJ1-1	CASSPLIQGGAEAFF	TGCGCCAGCAGCCCCCTCATTCAGGGGGGGGCTGAAGCTTTCTTT
TRBV9	.	TRBD2	TRBJ2-3	CASSVERAGATTDTQYF	TGTGCCAGCAGCGTAGAGCGAGCGGGGGCCACCACAGATACGCAGTATTTT
TRBV10-2	once	TRBD2	TRBJ2-5	CASSERSGGAETQYF	TGCGCCAGCAGTGAAAGGAGCGGGGGGGCAGAGACCCAGTACTTC
TRBV7-6	.	TRBD1	TRBJ2-7	CASSPLDRGNSYEQYF	TGTGCCAGCAGCCCCCTGGACAGGGGGAACTCCTACGAGCAGTACTTC
TRBV5-6	medium-sized	.	TRBJ1-2	CASSLPERGIRGTNYGYTF	TGTGCCAGCAGCCTCCCCGAGAGAGGTATTAGGGGGACTAACTATGGCTACACCTTC
TRBV5-1	.	.	TRBJ2-1	CASVGSSYNEQFF	TGCGCCAGCGTAGGGAGCTCCTACAATGAGCAGTTCTTC
TRBV19	.	TRBD2	TRBJ2-5	CASSMGSGGLAGESQETQYF	TGTGCCAGTAGTATGGGGAGTGGGGGACTAGCGGGAGAGTCCCAAGAGACCCAGTACTTC